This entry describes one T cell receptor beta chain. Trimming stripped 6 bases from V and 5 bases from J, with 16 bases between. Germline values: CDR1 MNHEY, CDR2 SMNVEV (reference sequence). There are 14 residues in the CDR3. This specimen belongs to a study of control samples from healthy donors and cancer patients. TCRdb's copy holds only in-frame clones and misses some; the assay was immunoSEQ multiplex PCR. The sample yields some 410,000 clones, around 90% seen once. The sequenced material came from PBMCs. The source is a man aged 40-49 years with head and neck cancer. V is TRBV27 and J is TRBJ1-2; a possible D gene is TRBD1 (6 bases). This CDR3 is CASRRGLLEYGYTF. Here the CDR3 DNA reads TGTGCCAGCAGAAGGGGGTTATTGGAGTATGGCTACACCTTC.